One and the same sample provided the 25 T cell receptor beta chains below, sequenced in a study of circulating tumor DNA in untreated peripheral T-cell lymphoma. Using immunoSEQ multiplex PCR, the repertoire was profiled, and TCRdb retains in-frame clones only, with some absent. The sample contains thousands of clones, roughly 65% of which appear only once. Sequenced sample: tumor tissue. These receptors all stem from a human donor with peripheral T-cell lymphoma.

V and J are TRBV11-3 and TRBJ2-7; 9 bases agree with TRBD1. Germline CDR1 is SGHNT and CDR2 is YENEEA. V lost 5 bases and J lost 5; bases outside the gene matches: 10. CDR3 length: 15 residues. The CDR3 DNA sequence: TGTGCCAGCAGCCCATTACAGGGGGCAAGGCACGAGCAGTACTTC. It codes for CASSPLQGARHEQYF.

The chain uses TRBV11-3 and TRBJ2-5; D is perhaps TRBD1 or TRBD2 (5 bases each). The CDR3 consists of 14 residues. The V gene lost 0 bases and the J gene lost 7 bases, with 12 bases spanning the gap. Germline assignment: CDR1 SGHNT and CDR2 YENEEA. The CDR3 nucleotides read TGTGCCAGCAGCTTAGAGGGGGTATTAGGGACCCAGTACTTC. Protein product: CASSLEGVLGTQYF.

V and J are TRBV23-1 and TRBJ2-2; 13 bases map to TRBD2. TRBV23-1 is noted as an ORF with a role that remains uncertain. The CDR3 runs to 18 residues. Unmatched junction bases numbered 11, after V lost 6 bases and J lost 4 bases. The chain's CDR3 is CASSPRTSGSVSTGELFF. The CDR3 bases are TGCGCCAGCAGCCCTAGGACTAGCGGGAGTGTGAGCACCGGGGAGCTGTTTTTT.

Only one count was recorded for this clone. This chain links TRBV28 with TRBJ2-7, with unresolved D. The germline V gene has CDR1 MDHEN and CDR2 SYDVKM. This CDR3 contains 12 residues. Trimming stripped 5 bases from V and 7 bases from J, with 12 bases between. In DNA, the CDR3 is TGTGCCAGCAGTCCCTTACATGGGGAGCAGTACTTC. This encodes CASSPLHGEQYF.

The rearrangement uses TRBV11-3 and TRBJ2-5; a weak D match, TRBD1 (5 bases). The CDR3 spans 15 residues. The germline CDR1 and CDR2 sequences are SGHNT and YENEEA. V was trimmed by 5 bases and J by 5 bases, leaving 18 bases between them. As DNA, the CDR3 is TGTGCCAGCAGCCCAAGGGCGGCGGCAGGGGAGACCCAGTACTTC. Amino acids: CASSPRAAAGETQYF.

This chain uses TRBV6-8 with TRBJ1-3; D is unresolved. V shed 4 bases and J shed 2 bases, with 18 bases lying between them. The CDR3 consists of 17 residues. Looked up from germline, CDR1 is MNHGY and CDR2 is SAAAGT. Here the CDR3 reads CASSSPVRPEAGNTIYF. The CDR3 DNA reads TGTGCCAGCAGTTCCCCAGTGCGGCCGGAAGCTGGAAACACCATATATTTT.

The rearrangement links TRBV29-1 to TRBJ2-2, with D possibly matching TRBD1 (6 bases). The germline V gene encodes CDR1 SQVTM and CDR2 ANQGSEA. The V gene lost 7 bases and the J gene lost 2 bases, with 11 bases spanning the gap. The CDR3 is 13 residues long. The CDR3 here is CSAWTANTGELFF. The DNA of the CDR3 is TGCAGCGCCTGGACAGCAAACACCGGGGAGCTGTTTTTT.

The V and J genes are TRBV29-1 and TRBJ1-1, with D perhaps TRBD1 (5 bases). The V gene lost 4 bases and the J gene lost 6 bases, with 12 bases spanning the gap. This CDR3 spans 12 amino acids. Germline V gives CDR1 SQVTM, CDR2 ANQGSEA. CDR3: CSVALTEAEAFF. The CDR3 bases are TGCAGCGTTGCGTTGACAGAGGCTGAAGCTTTCTTT. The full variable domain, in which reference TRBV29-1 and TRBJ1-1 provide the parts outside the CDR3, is SAVISQKPSRDICQRGTSLTIQCQVDSQVTMMFWYRQQPGQSLTLIATANQGSEATYESGFVIDKFPISRPNLTFSTLTVSNMSPEDSSIYLCSVALTEAEAFFGQGTRLTVV.

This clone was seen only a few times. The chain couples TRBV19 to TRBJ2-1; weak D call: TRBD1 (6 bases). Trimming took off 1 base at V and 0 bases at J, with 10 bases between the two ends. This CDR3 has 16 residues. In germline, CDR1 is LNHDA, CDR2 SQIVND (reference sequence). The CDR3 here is CASSIVGRGSYNEQFF. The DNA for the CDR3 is TGTGCCAGTAGTATAGTGGGCAGGGGCTCCTACAATGAGCAGTTCTTC.

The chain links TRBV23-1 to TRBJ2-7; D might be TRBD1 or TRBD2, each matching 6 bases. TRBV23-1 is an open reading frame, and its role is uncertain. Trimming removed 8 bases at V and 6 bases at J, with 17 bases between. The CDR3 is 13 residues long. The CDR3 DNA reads TGCGCCAGCCCAAAGGAGGGGGGTGCCGAGCAGTACTTC. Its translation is CASPKEGGAEQYF.

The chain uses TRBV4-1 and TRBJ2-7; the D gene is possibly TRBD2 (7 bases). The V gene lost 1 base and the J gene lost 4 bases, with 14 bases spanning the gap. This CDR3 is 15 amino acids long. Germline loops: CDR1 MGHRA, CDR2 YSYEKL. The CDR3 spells CASSQVGGGFYEQYF. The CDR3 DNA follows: TGCGCCAGCAGCCAAGTTGGGGGGGGCTTTTACGAGCAGTACTTC.

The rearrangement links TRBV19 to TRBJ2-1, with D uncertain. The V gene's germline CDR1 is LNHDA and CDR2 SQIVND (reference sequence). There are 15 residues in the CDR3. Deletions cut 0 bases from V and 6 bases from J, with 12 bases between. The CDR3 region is CASSIDQLAGNEQFF. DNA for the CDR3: TGTGCCAGTAGTATAGATCAATTAGCTGGCAATGAGCAGTTCTTC.

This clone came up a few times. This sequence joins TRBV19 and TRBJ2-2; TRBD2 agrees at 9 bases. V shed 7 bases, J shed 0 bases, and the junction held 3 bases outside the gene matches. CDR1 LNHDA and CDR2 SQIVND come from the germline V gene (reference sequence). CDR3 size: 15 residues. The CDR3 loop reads CASTTSGTNTGELFF. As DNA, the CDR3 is TGTGCCAGTACGACTAGCGGAACGAACACCGGGGAGCTGTTTTTT.

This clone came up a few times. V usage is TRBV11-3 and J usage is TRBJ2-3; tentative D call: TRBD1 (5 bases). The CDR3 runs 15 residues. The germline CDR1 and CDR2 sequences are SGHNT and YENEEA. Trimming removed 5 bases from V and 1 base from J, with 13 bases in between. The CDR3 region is CASSPQGERTDTQYF. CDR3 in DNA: TGTGCCAGCAGCCCCCAAGGGGAACGCACAGATACGCAGTATTTT.

The CDR3 bases are TGTGCCAGCAGCTTATTGGCGGGAGAGCCAGAGACCCAGTACTTC. Encoded protein: CASSLLAGEPETQYF. The chain is built from TRBV11-3 and TRBJ2-5, with TRBD2 matching 7 bases. The CDR3 length is 15 residues. Per germline, CDR1 SGHNT and CDR2 YENEEA. J gave up 4 bases and V 2 bases, and 7 bases lay outside the gene matches.

CDR3 amino acids: CASSLGDKYGYTF. In DNA form, the CDR3 reads TGTGCCAGCAGTTTGGGGGACAAATATGGCTACACCTTC. V gene TRBV28 combines with J gene TRBJ1-2, with a weak D call TRBD1 (6 bases). Germline CDR1 and CDR2: MDHEN and SYDVKM. The germline V and J ends were trimmed by 3 bases and 5 bases, with 10 bases remaining between them. This CDR3 comprises 13 residues.

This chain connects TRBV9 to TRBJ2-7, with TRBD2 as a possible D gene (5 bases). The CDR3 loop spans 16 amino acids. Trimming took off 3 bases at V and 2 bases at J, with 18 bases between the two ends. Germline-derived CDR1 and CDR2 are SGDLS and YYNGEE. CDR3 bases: TGTGCCAGCAGCGCGTCTAGCCGTTTGGCGACCTACGAGCAGTACTTC. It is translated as CASSASSRLATYEQYF.

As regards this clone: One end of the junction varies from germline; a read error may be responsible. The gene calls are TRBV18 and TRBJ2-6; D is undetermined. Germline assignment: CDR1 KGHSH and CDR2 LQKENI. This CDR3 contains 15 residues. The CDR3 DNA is TGTGCCAACTCACCACAGAGCTCTGGGGCCAACGTCCTGACTTTC. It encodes CANSPQSSGANVLTF. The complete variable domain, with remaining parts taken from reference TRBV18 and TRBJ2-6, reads NAGVMQNPRHLVRRRGQEARLRCSPMKGHSHVYWYRQLPEEGLKFMVYLQKENIIDESGMPKERFSAEFPKEGPSILRIQQVVRGDSAAYFCANSPQSSGANVLTFGAGSRLTVL.

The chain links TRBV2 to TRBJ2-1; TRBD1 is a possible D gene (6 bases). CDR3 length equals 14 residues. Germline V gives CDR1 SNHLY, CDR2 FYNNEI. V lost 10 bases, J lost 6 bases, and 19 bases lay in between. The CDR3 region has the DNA TGTGCCACCAAAAATAGGGGGTTGATCAATGAGCAGTTCTTC. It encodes CATKNRGLINEQFF.

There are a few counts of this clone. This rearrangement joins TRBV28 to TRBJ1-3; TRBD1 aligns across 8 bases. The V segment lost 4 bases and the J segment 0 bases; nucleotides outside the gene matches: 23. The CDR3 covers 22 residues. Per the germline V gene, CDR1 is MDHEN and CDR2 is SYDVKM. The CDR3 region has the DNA TGTGCCAGCAGTTCTTCCCCTGGTGCCGGGACAGGACCAAGAAGCTCTGGAAACACCATATATTTT. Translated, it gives CASSSSPGAGTGPRSSGNTIYF.

CDR3 in amino acids: CASSPNLGGQTYEQYF. CDR3 sequence (DNA): TGTGCCAGCTCACCGAACTTGGGAGGACAGACCTACGAGCAGTACTTC. The J gene is TRBJ2-7, the V gene TRBV18; D tentatively reads TRBD1 or TRBD2 (6 bases each). Germline loops: CDR1 KGHSH, CDR2 LQKENI. V lost 3 bases to trimming and J lost 2 bases, with 17 bases between them. The CDR3 totals 16 residues.

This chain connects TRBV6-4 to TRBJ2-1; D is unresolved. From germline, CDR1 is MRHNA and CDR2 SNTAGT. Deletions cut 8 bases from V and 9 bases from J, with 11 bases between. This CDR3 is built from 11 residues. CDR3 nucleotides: TGTGCCAGCTTAGGTAGTGGTGAGCAGTTCTTC. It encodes CASLGSGEQFF.

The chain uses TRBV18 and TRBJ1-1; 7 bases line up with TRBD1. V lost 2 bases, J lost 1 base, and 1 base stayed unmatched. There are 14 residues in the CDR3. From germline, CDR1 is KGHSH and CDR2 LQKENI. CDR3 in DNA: TGTGCCAGCTCACCAGGGACAGCGAACACTGAAGCTTTCTTT. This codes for CASSPGTANTEAFF.

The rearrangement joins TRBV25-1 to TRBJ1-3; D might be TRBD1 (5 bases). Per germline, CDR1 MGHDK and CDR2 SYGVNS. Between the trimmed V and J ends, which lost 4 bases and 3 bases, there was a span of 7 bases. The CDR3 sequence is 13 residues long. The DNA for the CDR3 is TGTGCCAGCAGTGGGGGGTTTGGAAACACCATATATTTT. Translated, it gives CASSGGFGNTIYF.

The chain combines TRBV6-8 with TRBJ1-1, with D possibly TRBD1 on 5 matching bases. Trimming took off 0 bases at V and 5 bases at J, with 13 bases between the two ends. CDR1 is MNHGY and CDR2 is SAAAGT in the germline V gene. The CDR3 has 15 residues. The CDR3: CASSYSGRGRTEAFF. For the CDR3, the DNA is TGTGCCAGCAGTTACTCGGGGAGGGGCAGGACTGAAGCTTTCTTT.